Below are 10 T cell receptor beta chains sequenced from a single sample in a study of cytomegalovirus exposure and HLA in healthy donors. A multiplex PCR was run with 60 Vbeta primers and 13 Jbeta primers. Measured with immunoSEQ multiplex PCR; TCRdb has only the in-frame clones, and not every one. The profile shows about 180,000 clones, more than 80% of them singletons. Source material: PBMCs. All receptors derive from a man aged 18 to 29 in good health and CMV-seronegative.

This chain uses TRBV29-1 with TRBJ2-5; 9 bases agree with TRBD1. The germline CDR1 and CDR2 sequences are SQVTM and ANQGSEA. CDR3 length: 14 amino acids. Trimming cost V 6 bases and J 4 bases; bases outside gene matches: 9. CDR3 DNA: TGCAGCGTCCCTCAGACAGGGGGTTCAGAGACCCAGTACTTC. It is translated as CSVPQTGGSETQYF.

This clone has just a few counts. The V call is TRBV10-3, the J call TRBJ1-1; 9 nucleotides agree with TRBD1. The ends lost 9 bases at V and 1 base at J; junction bases unmatched: 3. The CDR3 consists of 13 residues. Germline CDR1 ENHRY, CDR2 SYGVKD. In DNA form, the CDR3 reads TGTGCCATGAAGGACAGGGGGAACACTGAAGCTTTCTTT. Protein sequence: CAMKDRGNTEAFF.

V and J are TRBV7-9 and TRBJ2-2; weak D call: TRBD1 (6 bases). Trimming took off 7 bases at V and 2 bases at J, with 11 bases between the two ends. CDR3 length: 14 amino acids. Germline V gene sequence: CDR1 SEHNR, CDR2 FQNEAQ (reference sequence). CDR3 nucleotides: TGTGCCAGCAAACCGGACAGTAACACCGGGGAGCTGTTTTTT. Translating it yields CASKPDSNTGELFF.

The gene calls are TRBV2 and TRBJ1-3; no definite D call. The CDR3 runs 12 residues. Germline V gives CDR1 SNHLY, CDR2 FYNNEI. Trimming pared 0 bases from V and 9 bases from J, leaving 6 bases between. The DNA for the CDR3 is TGTGCCAGCAGTGAAGCAGCCCGCACCATATATTTT. Translating gives CASSEAARTIYF.

CDR3 amino acids: CASSDNSGTEAFF. The CDR3 DNA is TGCGCCAGCAGCGATAATAGCGGCACTGAAGCTTTCTTT. V gene TRBV4-1 combines with J gene TRBJ1-1; D gene ambiguous. CDR1 and CDR2 (germline): MGHRA, YSYEKL. The CDR3 consists of 13 residues. Trimming stripped 5 bases from V and 4 bases from J, with 11 bases between.

This chain links TRBV5-1 with TRBJ2-1; TRBD2 agrees at 8 bases. CDR1 is SGHRS and CDR2 is YFSETQ in the germline V gene. V was clipped by 0 bases and J by 4 bases; unmatched bases: 6. The CDR3 is 16 residues long. The CDR3 is CASSLGSGRKYNEQFF. The CDR3 coding sequence is TGCGCCAGCAGCTTGGGCAGCGGGAGAAAATACAATGAGCAGTTCTTC.

The sample holds one count of this clone. This sequence joins TRBV6-5 and TRBJ1-5; D is unresolved. The CDR3 runs 15 residues. Germline CDR1 reads MNHEY; CDR2 reads SVGAGI. The ends were cut back, 5 bases at V and 1 base at J, with 12 bases in the middle. The DNA for the CDR3 is TGTGCCAGCAGTCCCTCAGTCCCAAGCAATCAGCCCCAGCATTTT. Protein: CASSPSVPSNQPQHF.

The genes are TRBV7-9 and TRBJ1-1; TRBD1 might be the D (5 bases). There are 15 residues in the CDR3. The V and J ends lost 1 base and 1 base respectively, with 10 bases between them. Germline V gives CDR1 SEHNR, CDR2 FQNEAQ (reference sequence). The chain's CDR3 is CASSLVGGGNTEAFF. CDR3 nucleotides: TGTGCCAGCAGCTTAGTGGGGGGTGGGAACACTGAAGCTTTCTTT.

The gene calls are TRBV6-1 and TRBJ1-4; D is uncertain. This CDR3 contains 14 residues. The germline gives CDR1 MNHNS, CDR2 SASEGT. V lost 7 bases, J lost 5 bases, and 14 bases lay in between. The CDR3 DNA is TGTGCCAGCATCGAGCACCTTTTAAATGAAAAACTGTTTTTT. Translated, it gives CASIEHLLNEKLFF.

The J gene is TRBJ2-1, the V gene TRBV25-1; 9 nucleotides align to TRBD1. CDR3 length equals 15 residues. In germline, CDR1 is MGHDK, CDR2 SYGVNS. V lost 6 bases, J lost 6 bases, and 9 bases stayed unmatched. CDR3 region: CASSNSLTGGNEQFF. CDR3 sequence (DNA): TGTGCCAGCAGCAACTCACTGACAGGGGGCAATGAGCAGTTCTTC.